The 30 T cell receptor beta chains given below trace back to one sample, sequenced in a study of tumor-infiltrating lymphocytes in primary liver carcinoma. Germline DNA was also extracted, and blood RNA derived from unsorted whole blood. Using a constant-region primer together with ProtoScript II reverse transcriptase, TCR beta cDNA was made from approximately 0.55 ug of total RNA. Library construction for TCR beta comprised three nested multiplex PCR rounds performed with slightly modified ARM-PCR. A C-beta reverse primer and TRBV1-TRBV30 forward primers served in each of the first two PCR rounds, at 10 cycles apiece. TCRdb re-derived calls from the multiplex PCR reads in MiXCR, one entry per CDR3 protein. The data show fewer than 400,000 distinct CDR3 sequences, 60% to 80% seen once. Sequencing input: peripheral blood. The receptors come from a man between 40 and 49 years old with primary liver carcinoma and hepatitis B virus infection.

Concerning this clonotype: Since the CDR3 does not end with the conserved phenylalanine or tryptophan, this likely comes from a read error. The limits of the CDR3 on the DNA are not certain, so only TCRdb's listed CDR3 is given. This sequence joins TRBV12-3 or TRBV12-4 and TRBJ2-5. The CDR3 comprises 13 residues, both ends counted. The CDR3 reads CASSLSGVETRYS.

This rearrangement joins TRBV20-1 to TRBJ2-7, with D hard to call. V was trimmed by 5 bases and J by 1 base, leaving 9 bases between them. The length of the CDR3 is 12 residues. Germline CDR1 is DFQATT and CDR2 is SNEGSKA (reference sequence). The DNA for the CDR3 is TGCAGTGCTTGTACCGGGTCCTACGAGCAGTACTTC. Amino acid sequence: CSACTGSYEQYF.

The chain joins TRBV24-1 to TRBJ2-1, with 8 bases fitting TRBD2. The CDR3 totals 14 residues. Germline-derived CDR1 and CDR2 are KGHDR and SFDVKD. The V gene end was trimmed by 5 bases and the J gene end by 5 bases; junction bases not matched to a gene: 4. The CDR3 protein is CATSAGLGHNEQFF. The CDR3 nucleotides are TGTGCCACCAGTGCGGGACTAGGCCACAATGAGCAGTTCTTC.

The V gene is TRBV7-9, the J gene TRBJ2-5; perhaps TRBD2 as D (5 bases). CDR1 is SEHNR, CDR2 FQNEAQ, per germline (reference sequence). There are 13 residues in the CDR3. V lost 3 bases, J lost 2 bases, and 7 bases lay in between. CDR3 bases: TGTGCCAGCAGCTTCGGAGGTCAAGAGACCCAGTACTTC. This gives the protein CASSFGGQETQYF.

The chain is built from TRBV6-1 and TRBJ2-2; maybe TRBD2 (5 bases). The CDR3 has 17 residues. Germline V gene lookup returns CDR1 MNHNS and CDR2 SASEGT. The V and J ends lost 5 bases and 0 bases respectively, with 16 bases between them. CDR3 amino acids: CASSLAGGAPNTGELFF. DNA for the CDR3: TGTGCCAGCAGTTTGGCAGGAGGCGCGCCGAACACCGGGGAGCTGTTTTTT.

In regard to this clonotype: The junction differs from germline at one of its ends, possibly a read error. This sequence joins TRBV4-3 and TRBJ1-1; D unresolved. The CDR3 length is 13 residues. The germline gives CDR1 LGHNA, CDR2 YSLEER. The CDR3 region has the DNA TGCGCCAGCAGCCAAGCGGAAGGATCCGAAGCTCTCTTT. Protein sequence: CASSQAEGSEALF.

This clonotype was recorded at least ten times. The rearrangement links TRBV12-3 or TRBV12-4 to TRBJ1-3; D gene ambiguous. The CDR3 sequence is 13 residues long. Trimming took off 6 bases at V and 0 bases at J, with 6 bases between the two ends. The CDR3 DNA follows: TGTGCCAGCAGCGGGAACTCTGGAAACACCATATATTTT. As protein: CASSGNSGNTIYF.

The J gene is TRBJ1-3, the V gene TRBV29-1; the D is unclear. Looked up from germline, CDR1 is SQVTM and CDR2 is ANQGSEA. V shed 4 bases and J shed 2 bases, with 9 bases lying between them. This CDR3 has 13 amino acids. In DNA, the CDR3 is TGCAGCGTTGTAGGTGTCACTGGAAACACCATATATTTT. Protein: CSVVGVTGNTIYF.

Notes on this clonotype: This may stem from a read error, because a much larger clone lies one nucleotide away. The gene calls are TRBV6-5 and TRBJ2-2; 14 bases align to TRBD2. CDR3 length: 17 amino acids. CDR1 and CDR2 (germline): MNHEY, SVGAGI. The CDR3 DNA reads as TGTGTCAGCACCAGAACCGGACTAGCGGGAGGATCGGGGGAGCTGTTTTTT. Its protein is CVSTRTGLAGGSGELFF.

With regard to this clonotype: A much more abundant neighbour one base away suggests this may be a read error. The chain carries TRBV6-1 and TRBJ2-5; TRBD2 agrees at 7 bases. Germline CDR1 is MNHNS and CDR2 is SASEGT. The CDR3 is 17 amino acids. Unmatched junction bases numbered 12, after V lost 4 bases and J lost 1 base. Here the CDR3 DNA reads TGTGCCAGCAGTGGTCCATTTCGGACGGGAGGCCAAGAGACCCAGTACTTC. As protein: CASSGPFRTGGQETQYF.

This clonotype occurred a few times. The chain links TRBV28 to TRBJ2-5; D gene ambiguous. The CDR3 contains 12 residues. The V gene lost 8 bases and the J gene lost 2 bases, with 9 bases spanning the gap. Germline V gene sequence: CDR1 MDHEN, CDR2 SYDVKM. CDR3 protein: CASRTVQETQYF. DNA for the CDR3: TGTGCCAGCCGGACCGTTCAAGAGACCCAGTACTTC.

J is TRBJ2-3 and V is TRBV5-4; D call uncertain. CDR1 and CDR2 from the germline V gene are SGHNT and YYREEE (reference sequence). There are 16 residues in the CDR3. V was clipped by 4 bases and J by 0 bases, with 15 bases between them. The CDR3 nucleotides are TGTGCCAGCAGCCCCTTCTTCGACGGAAGCACAGATACGCAGTATTTT. As protein: CASSPFFDGSTDTQYF.

As regards this clonotype: A much larger clone lies a single base off, so this may be a read error. The chain recombines TRBV6-2 or TRBV6-3 with TRBJ2-3; D is perhaps TRBD2 (5 bases). This CDR3 region has 16 residues. Germline CDR1 is MNHEY and CDR2 is SVGEGT. Trimming took off 5 bases at V and 4 bases at J, with 19 bases between the two ends. In DNA form, the CDR3 reads TGTGCCAGCAGTCCTTCGAGTGGGAGTAAGGCAGATACGCAGTATTTT. This encodes CASSPSSGSKADTQYF.

The count of this clonotype is one. It may be a read error: a sequence one base away is much more abundant. The chain uses TRBV4-1 and TRBJ2-6; tentative D call: TRBD2 (5 bases). This CDR3 comprises 17 residues. CDR1 is MGHRA, CDR2 YSYEKL, per germline. The DNA of the CDR3 is TGTGCCAGCGGCCAAGACGCCCTAGCCATTGGGGCCAACGTCCTGACTTTC. It codes for CASGQDALAIGANVLTF.

About this clonotype: At one end the junction does not follow the germline gene, possibly because of a read error. The CDR3 DNA sequence: TGCAGCGTTGATCCCAGGAACATCGGGGAGCCGTTTTTT. It codes for CSVDPRNIGEPFF. The rearrangement uses TRBV29-1 and TRBJ2-2; D may be TRBD2 (5 bases). The germline V gene has CDR1 SQVTM and CDR2 ANQGSEA. The CDR3 runs to 13 residues.

The rearrangement uses TRBV6-5 and TRBJ1-6; D is perhaps TRBD1 (5 bases). The CDR3 runs to 16 residues. V was cut by 0 bases and J by 7 bases, with 13 bases left in between. Per germline, CDR1 MNHEY and CDR2 SVGAGI. In DNA, the CDR3 is TGTGCCAGCAGTTACTCGACGGGACCTCAGAATTCACCCCTCCACTTT. Protein: CASSYSTGPQNSPLHF.

The chain combines TRBV6-6 with TRBJ2-3, with a tentative D call TRBD2 (7 bases). V shed 7 bases and J shed 2 bases, with 28 bases lying between them. CDR3 length: 19 amino acids. Germline CDR1 MNHNY, CDR2 SVGAGI (reference sequence). The CDR3 nucleotides are TGTGCCAGCACTGGGGGGGCGGGGGCGTCCCACTACAACACAGATACGCAGTATTTT. Its protein is CASTGGAGASHYNTDTQYF.

As to this clonotype: This may be a read error: a much more frequent sequence differs by one nucleotide. This chain uses TRBV6-1 with TRBJ1-5; D call uncertain. The CDR3 consists of 13 residues. Germline CDR1 reads MNHNS; CDR2 reads SASEGT. The CDR3 here is CAGSGTVGQPQHF. CDR3 nucleotide sequence: TGTGCCGGCAGTGGAACTGTGGGTCAGCCCCAGCATTTT.

This chain links TRBV2 with TRBJ2-2; no firm D call. Trimming shortened V by 6 bases and J by 7 bases, and 9 bases separated the two germline ends. CDR1 SNHLY and CDR2 FYNNEI come from the germline V gene. The CDR3 has 12 amino acids. CDR3 sequence (DNA): TGTGCCAGCAGACCGAACTTCGGGGAGCTGTTTTTT. Protein product: CASRPNFGELFF.

Points on this clonotype: A much larger clone sits a single nucleotide away, making a read error possible. The chain uses TRBV6-2 or TRBV6-3 and TRBJ2-1, with 14 bases aligning to TRBD2. The CDR3 totals 16 residues. J lost 6 bases, V lost 7 bases, and 8 bases had no gene match. Germline-derived CDR1 and CDR2 are MNHEY and SVGEGT. The CDR3 loop reads CASNYGGLAGANEQFF. CDR3 bases: TGTGCCAGCAATTATGGGGGACTAGCGGGAGCCAATGAGCAGTTCTTC.

To note about this clonotype: Without the conserved terminal phenylalanine or tryptophan, this CDR3 likely stems from a read error. The rearrangement links TRBV11-2 to TRBJ2-1; no clear D gene. CDR1 and CDR2 from the germline V gene are SGHAT and FQNNGV. CDR3 length: 15 residues. V shed 0 bases and J shed 8 bases, with 14 bases lying between them. CDR3 in DNA: TGTGCCAGCAGCTTAGAGGAAGGTCGACCCGATGAGCAGTTCTCC. It specifies CASSLEEGRPDEQFS.

Notes on this clonotype: This could be a read error, since a much larger clone is one nucleotide away. This chain connects TRBV10-3 to TRBJ2-1, with D possibly TRBD1 on 5 matching bases. There are 14 residues in the CDR3. Germline-derived CDR1 and CDR2 are ENHRY and SYGVKD. The CDR3 loop reads CVISGSNRPSEQFF. Written as DNA, the CDR3 is TGTGTCATCAGTGGGTCAAACAGGCCCTCTGAGCAGTTCTTC.

This clonotype was picked up many times. V usage is TRBV5-4 and J usage is TRBJ2-1; D may be TRBD2 (5 bases). This CDR3 spans 16 amino acids. In germline, CDR1 is SGHNT, CDR2 YYREEE (reference sequence). The V end lost 1 base, the J end lost 7 bases, and 18 bases lay between the germline ends. The CDR3 DNA reads as TGTGCCAGCAGCTTGAGACGCCCGGGAAGTGGGAATGAGCAGTTCTTC. Protein: CASSLRRPGSGNEQFF.

Details on this clonotype: A much larger clone lies one base from this, so it may be a read error. This chain links TRBV12-3 or TRBV12-4 with TRBJ2-6; D remains ambiguous. The CDR3 has 15 residues. V lost 6 bases and J 0 bases, leaving 9 bases between the germline ends. CDR3 protein: CASRPATSGANVLTF. CDR3 DNA: TGTGCCAGCAGACCGGCGACCTCTGGGGCCAACGTCCTGACTTTC.

In this sample, this clonotype turned up a few times. This sequence may be a read error, since a much larger clone differs from it by one base. The chain joins TRBV6-6 to TRBJ2-1; no definite D call. The CDR3 covers 10 residues. CDR1 MNHNY and CDR2 SVGAGI come from the germline V gene (reference sequence). V was pared by 8 bases and J by 9 bases, with 8 bases between. The CDR3 here is CASGHSEQFF. CDR3 sequence (DNA): TGTGCCAGCGGCCACAGTGAGCAGTTCTTC.

The count of this clonotype is one. The chain recombines TRBV6-6 with TRBJ2-2; D is perhaps TRBD1 or TRBD2 (5 bases each). The germline gives CDR1 MNHNY, CDR2 SVGAGI (reference sequence). With 2 bases removed from V and 6 bases from J, the gap between germline ends came to 16 bases. The length of the CDR3 is 16 residues. Written as DNA, the CDR3 is TGTGCCAGCAGTTACACGTCAGGGCCGGACTCCGGGGAGCTGTTTTTT. It codes for CASSYTSGPDSGELFF.

Worth noting for this clonotype: With a much larger clone just one base away, this may be a read error. This sequence joins TRBV4-3 and TRBJ1-3, with D possibly matching TRBD1 (5 bases). The CDR3 loop spans 15 amino acids. Germline lookup yields CDR1 LGHNA and CDR2 YSLEER. DNA for the CDR3: TGCGCCAGCAGCCAAGATGACAGCTCTGGAAACACCATGTATTTT. Its protein product is CASSQDDSSGNTMYF.

This clonotype was seen repeatedly, ten times or more. The chain combines TRBV6-1 with TRBJ1-1; D remains unclear. Trimming left V 7 bases short and J 0 bases short, with 12 bases between. From germline, CDR1 is MNHNS and CDR2 SASEGT. This CDR3 is built from 14 residues. The CDR3 protein is CASKVNGMNTEAFF. CDR3 bases: TGTGCCAGCAAGGTGAACGGAATGAACACTGAAGCTTTCTTT.

The CDR3 DNA reads as TGTGCCAGCAGTGTCGGGACTAGCGGATACTACGAGCAGTACTTC. Protein sequence: CASSVGTSGYYEQYF. V is TRBV28 and J is TRBJ2-7; TRBD2 matches at 11 bases. CDR1 and CDR2 from the germline V gene are MDHEN and SYDVKM. The CDR3 is 15 amino acids. V lost 5 bases, J lost 3 bases, and 6 bases stayed unmatched.

Remarks on this clonotype: One base away lies a much larger clone, so this may be a sequencing read error. This chain links TRBV12-3 or TRBV12-4 with TRBJ2-1, with 7 bases fitting TRBD1. This CDR3 has 14 amino acids. CDR3 coding DNA: TGTGCCAGTAAGGGGGCCAGCTCCTACAATGGGCAGTTCTTC. Translated, it gives CASKGASSYNGQFF.